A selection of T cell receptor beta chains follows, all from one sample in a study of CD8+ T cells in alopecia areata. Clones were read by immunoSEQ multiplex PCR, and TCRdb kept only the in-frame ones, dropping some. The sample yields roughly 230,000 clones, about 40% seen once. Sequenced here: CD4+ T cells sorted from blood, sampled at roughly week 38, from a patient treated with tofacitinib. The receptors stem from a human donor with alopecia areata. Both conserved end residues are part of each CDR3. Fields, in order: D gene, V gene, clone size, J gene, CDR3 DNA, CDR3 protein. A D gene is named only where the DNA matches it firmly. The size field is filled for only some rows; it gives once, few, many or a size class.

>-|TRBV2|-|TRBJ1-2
TGTGCCAGCAGTGGGGATAGGGGTAGCTATGGCTACACCTTC
CASSGDRGSYGYTF
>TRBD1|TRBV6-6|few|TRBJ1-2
TGTGCCAGCAGTTACTCGCCAGGGGGCTATGGCTACACCTTC
CASSYSPGGYGYTF
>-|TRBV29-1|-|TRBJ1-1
TGCAGCGTTCAGACAGACAGGCTTGAAGCTTTCTTT
CSVQTDRLEAFF
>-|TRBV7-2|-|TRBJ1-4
TGTGCCAGCAGCACCCAAAGTGGCGGGGGACTGTTTTTT
CASSTQSGGGLFF
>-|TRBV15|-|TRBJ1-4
TGTGCCACCAGCATTACCAGGGGCGCTAATGAAAAACTGTTTTTT
CATSITRGANEKLFF
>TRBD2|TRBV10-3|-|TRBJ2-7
TGTGCCATCAGTGAACGTACTAGCGGGAACGAGCAGTACTTC
CAISERTSGNEQYF
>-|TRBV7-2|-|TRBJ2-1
TGTGCCAGCAGCTTTCCTTCTATTGTGCAGTTCTTC
CASSFPSIVQFF
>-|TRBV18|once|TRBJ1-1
TGTGCCAGCTCACCAACCTTGGATGCGTGGACTGAAGCTTTCTTT
CASSPTLDAWTEAFF
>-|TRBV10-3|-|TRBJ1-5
TGTGCCGTAAGGATAGTTCGGGGATCCGGCAATCAGCCCCAGCATTTT
CAVRIVRGSGNQPQHF
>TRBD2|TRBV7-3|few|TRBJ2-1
TGTGCCAGCAGCTTAGGGCTAGCGGGAGGGATCCACTCCTACAATGAGCAGTTCTTC
CASSLGLAGGIHSYNEQFF
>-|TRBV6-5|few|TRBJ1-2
TGTGCCAGCACCAGGATTCGGGGAGATGGCTACACCTTC
CASTRIRGDGYTF
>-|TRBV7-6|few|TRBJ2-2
TGTGCCAGCAGTTCCCACCTCCCGGGGGGCGGCACCGGGGAGCTGTTTTTT
CASSSHLPGGGTGELFF
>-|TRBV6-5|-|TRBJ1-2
TGTGCCAGCAGCCGTTCCGGACAGCGCGGCTACACCTTC
CASSRSGQRGYTF
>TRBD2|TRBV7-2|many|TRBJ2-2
TGTGCCAGCAGCTTAGAGAGCGGGAGAGCCGGGGAGCTGTTTTTT
CASSLESGRAGELFF
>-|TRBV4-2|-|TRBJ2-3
TGTGCCAGCAGCCAAAACGAGGGGACAGATACGCAGTATTTT
CASSQNEGTDTQYF
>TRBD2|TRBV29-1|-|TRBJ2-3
TGCAGCGTCGCTGGACTAGCGGGAGTTGGAGATACGCAGTATTTT
CSVAGLAGVGDTQYF
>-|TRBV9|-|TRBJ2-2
TGTGCCAGCAGCGTAACAAAGGCCGGGGAGCTGTTTTTT
CASSVTKAGELFF
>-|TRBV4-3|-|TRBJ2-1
TGCGCCAGCAGCCAACAGGACGGGGCGACCTATTACAATGAGCAGTTCTTC
CASSQQDGATYYNEQFF
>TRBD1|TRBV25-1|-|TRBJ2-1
TGTGCCAGCAGTGAATCACAGGGGAAGGGGTGGGGATACAATGAGCAGTTCTTC
CASSESQGKGWGYNEQFF
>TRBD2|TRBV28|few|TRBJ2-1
TGTGCCAGCAGTAGGCTAGCGGGAGAGGTCTATGAGCAGTTCTTC
CASSRLAGEVYEQFF
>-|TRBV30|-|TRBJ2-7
TGTGCCTGGAGCCCCGGCTACGAGCAGTACTTC
CAWSPGYEQYF
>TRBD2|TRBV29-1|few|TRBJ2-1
TGCAGCGTTGAAGGCGGGACTAGCGGTAGCTCCTACAATGAGCAGTTCTTC
CSVEGGTSGSSYNEQFF
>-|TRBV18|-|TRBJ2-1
TGTGCCAGCTCACCCTTTCGGGAGTCGAAGAATGAGCAGTTCTTC
CASSPFRESKNEQFF
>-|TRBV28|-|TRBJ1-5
TGTGCCAGCATGGAGGGAGATCAGCCCCAGCATTTT
CASMEGDQPQHF
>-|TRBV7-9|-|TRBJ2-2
TGTGCCAGCAGCTCGCAGGGCTGGGAGCTGTTTTTT
CASSSQGWELFF
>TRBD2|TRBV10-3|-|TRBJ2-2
TGTGCCATCACCGGGACTAGCGGCACCGGGGAGCTGTTTTTT
CAITGTSGTGELFF
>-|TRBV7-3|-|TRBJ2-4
TGTGCCAGCAGCTTCGGCGGACCGAGAAACATTCAGTACTTC
CASSFGGPRNIQYF